The present T cell receptor beta chain was sequenced within a study of PD-1 blockade in classical Hodgkin lymphoma. Assay used: immunoSEQ multiplex PCR; TCRdb lists only in-frame clones, some missing. The data show about 30,000 clones, around 90% seen once. About this clone itself: The antigen is unknown.

Indicated time point: newly diagnosed, previously untreated cHL patient sample. Magnetic negative selection served to purify CD4+ T cells out of PBMCs that had been thawed. Untreated, newly diagnosed classical Hodgkin lymphoma PBMCs were used for comparison. Germline loops: CDR1 GTSNPN, CDR2 SVGIG (reference sequence). CDR3 length: 13 residues. Deletions cut 5 bases from V and 3 bases from J, with 13 bases between. Overall study findings and caveats: Relapsed/refractory patients reportedly had lower baseline diversity than newly diagnosed patients. Causes of the repertoire differences remain undefined, possibly disease activity or prior therapy.

The specimen sequenced was CD4+ T cells from blood. The receptor was derived from a human donor with classical Hodgkin lymphoma. V and J are TRBV30 and TRBJ1-2; a possible D gene is TRBD1 (6 bases). The CDR3 protein is CAWSEGEDYGYTF. CDR3 in DNA: TGTGCCTGGTCGGAGGGGGAGGACTATGGCTACACCTTC.